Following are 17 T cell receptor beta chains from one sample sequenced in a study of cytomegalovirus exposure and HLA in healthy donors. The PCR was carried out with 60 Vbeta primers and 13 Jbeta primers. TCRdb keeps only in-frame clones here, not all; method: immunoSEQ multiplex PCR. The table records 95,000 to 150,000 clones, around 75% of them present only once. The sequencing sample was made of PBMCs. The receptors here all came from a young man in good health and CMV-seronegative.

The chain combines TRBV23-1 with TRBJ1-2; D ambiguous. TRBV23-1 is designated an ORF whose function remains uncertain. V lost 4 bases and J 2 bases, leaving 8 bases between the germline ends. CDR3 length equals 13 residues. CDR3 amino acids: CASSPLGNYGYTF. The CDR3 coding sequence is TGCGCCAGCAGTCCGCTAGGAAACTATGGCTACACCTTC.

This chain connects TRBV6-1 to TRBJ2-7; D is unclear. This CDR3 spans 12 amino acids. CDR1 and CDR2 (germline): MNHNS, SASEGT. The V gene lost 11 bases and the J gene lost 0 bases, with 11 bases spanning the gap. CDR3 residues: CAVRPFSYEQYF. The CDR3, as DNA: TGTGCCGTCAGGCCCTTCTCCTACGAGCAGTACTTC.

CDR3 loop: CASSILQGNYGYTF. The CDR3, as DNA: TGTGCCAGTAGTATCCTACAGGGGAACTATGGCTACACCTTC. The V gene is TRBV19, the J gene TRBJ1-2; 7 nucleotides line up with TRBD1. The germline V gene has CDR1 LNHDA and CDR2 SQIVND (reference sequence). This CDR3 has 14 amino acids. J was trimmed by 2 bases and V by 3 bases; bases with no gene match: 3.

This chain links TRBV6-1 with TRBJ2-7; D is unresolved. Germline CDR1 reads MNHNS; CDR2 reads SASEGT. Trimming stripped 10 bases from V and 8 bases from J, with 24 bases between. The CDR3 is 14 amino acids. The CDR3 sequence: CAITASSSYEQQYF. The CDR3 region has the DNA TGTGCCATCACAGCTTCAAGCTCCTACGAGCAGCAGTACTTC.

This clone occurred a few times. CDR3 region: CASSQGGEAFF. CDR3 nucleotides: TGTGCCAGCAGCCAGGGGGGTGAAGCTTTCTTT. The chain employs TRBV9 and TRBJ1-1; 7 bases line up with TRBD1. The J segment lost 7 bases and the V segment lost 4 bases, leaving 1 base of the junction unmatched. The CDR3 is 11 residues long. CDR1 is SGDLS, CDR2 YYNGEE, per germline.

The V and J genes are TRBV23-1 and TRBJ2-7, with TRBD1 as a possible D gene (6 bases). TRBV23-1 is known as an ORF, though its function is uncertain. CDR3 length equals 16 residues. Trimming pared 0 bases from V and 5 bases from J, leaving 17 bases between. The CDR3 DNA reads TGCGCCAGCAGTCAATCGATTGAGGGGGATGGGGACGAGCAGTACTTC. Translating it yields CASSQSIEGDGDEQYF.

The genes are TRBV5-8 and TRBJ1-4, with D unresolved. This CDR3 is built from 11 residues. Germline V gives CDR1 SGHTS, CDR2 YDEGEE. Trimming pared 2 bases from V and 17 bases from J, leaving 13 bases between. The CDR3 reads CASSFMSQLFF. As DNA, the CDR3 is TGTGCCAGCAGCTTCATGTCACAGTTATTTTTT.

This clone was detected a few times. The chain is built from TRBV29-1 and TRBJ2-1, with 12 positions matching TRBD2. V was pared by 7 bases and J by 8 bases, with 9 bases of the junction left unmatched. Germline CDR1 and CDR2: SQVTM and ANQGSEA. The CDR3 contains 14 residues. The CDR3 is CSGDTSGGPHEQFF. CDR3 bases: TGCAGCGGCGATACTAGCGGGGGGCCCCATGAGCAGTTCTTC.

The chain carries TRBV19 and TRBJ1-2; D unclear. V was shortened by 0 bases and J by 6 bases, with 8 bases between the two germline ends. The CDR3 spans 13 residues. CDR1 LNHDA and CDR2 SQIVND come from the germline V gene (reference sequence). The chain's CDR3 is CASSIDLRNGYTF. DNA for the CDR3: TGTGCCAGTAGTATAGATCTAAGAAATGGCTACACCTTC.

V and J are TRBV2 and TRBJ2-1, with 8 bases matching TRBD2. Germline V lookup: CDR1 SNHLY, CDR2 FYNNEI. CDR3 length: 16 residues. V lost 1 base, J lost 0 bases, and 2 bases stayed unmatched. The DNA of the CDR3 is TGTGCCAGCAGTGAAGGCGGGGGGAGCTCCTACAATGAGCAGTTCTTC. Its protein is CASSEGGGSSYNEQFF.

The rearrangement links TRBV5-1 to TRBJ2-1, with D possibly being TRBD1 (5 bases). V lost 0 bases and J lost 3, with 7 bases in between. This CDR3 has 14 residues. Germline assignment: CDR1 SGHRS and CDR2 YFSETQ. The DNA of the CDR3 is TGCGCCAGCAGCTTGGAGGGGTACTACAATGAGCAGTTCTTC. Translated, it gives CASSLEGYYNEQFF.

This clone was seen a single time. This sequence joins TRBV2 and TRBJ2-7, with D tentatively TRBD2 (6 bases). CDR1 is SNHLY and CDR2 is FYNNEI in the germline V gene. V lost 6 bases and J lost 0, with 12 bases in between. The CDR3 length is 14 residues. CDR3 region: CASRQRETSYEQYF. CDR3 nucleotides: TGTGCCAGCAGGCAACGGGAGACCTCCTACGAGCAGTACTTC.

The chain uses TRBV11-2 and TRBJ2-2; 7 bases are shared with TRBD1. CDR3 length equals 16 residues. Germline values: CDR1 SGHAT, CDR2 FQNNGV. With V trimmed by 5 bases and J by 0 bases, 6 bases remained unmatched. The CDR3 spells CASSRQTGSNTGELFF. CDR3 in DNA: TGTGCCAGCAGCCGCCAGACAGGGTCGAACACCGGGGAGCTGTTTTTT.

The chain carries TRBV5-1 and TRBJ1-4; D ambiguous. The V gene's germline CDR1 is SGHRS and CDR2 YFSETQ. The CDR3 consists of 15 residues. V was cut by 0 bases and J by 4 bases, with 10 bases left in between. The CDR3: CASSLESTVNEKLFF. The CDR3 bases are TGCGCCAGCAGCTTGGAGTCAACTGTTAATGAAAAACTGTTTTTT.

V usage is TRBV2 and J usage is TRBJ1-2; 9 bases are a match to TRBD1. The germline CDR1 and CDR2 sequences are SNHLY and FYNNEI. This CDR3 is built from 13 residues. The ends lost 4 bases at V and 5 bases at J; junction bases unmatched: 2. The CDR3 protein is CASSGGQGYGYTF. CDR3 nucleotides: TGTGCCAGCAGTGGGGGACAGGGTTATGGCTACACCTTC.

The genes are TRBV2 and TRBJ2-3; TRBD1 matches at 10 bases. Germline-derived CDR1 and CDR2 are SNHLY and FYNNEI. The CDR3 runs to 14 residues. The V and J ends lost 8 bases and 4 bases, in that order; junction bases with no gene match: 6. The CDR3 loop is CASAGTGAADTQYF. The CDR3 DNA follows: TGTGCCAGCGCCGGGACAGGGGCGGCAGATACGCAGTATTTT. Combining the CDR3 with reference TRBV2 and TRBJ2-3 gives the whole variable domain EPEVTQTPSHQVTQMGQEVILRCVPISNHLYFYWYRQILGQKVEFLVSFYNNEISEKSEIFDDQFSVERPDGSNFTLKIRSTKLEDSAMYFCASAGTGAADTQYFGPGTRLTVL.

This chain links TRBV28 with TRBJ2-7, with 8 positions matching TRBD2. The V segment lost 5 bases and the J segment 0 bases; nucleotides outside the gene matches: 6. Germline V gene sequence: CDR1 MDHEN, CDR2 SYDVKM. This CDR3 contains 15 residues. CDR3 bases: TGTGCCAGCAGTCCGGGGGGGGCCAGCTCCTACGAGCAGTACTTC. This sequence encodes CASSPGGASSYEQYF.